This T cell receptor beta chain was profiled in a study of blood T cell repertoires in COVID-19. Across the whole study: Some COVID-19 samples were acute and others convalescent; all came from the United States, Italy and Spain. Sample material is recorded as cDNA or gDNA derived from T cells, B-cell-depleted T cells, or PBMCs.

Original data processing: Amplification of reference gene primers was used by the study to estimate nucleated cell counts. TCRdb keeps only in-frame clones here, not all; method: immunoSEQ multiplex PCR. V and J calls and clone size follow that table, whereas D and trimming were derived from the DNA. The repertoire has more than 50,000 clones, approximately 90% of them found once; the top ten carry 1.5% to 2%. Trimming removed 3 bases from V and 3 bases from J, with 8 bases in between. Germline V gene lookup returns CDR1 LNHDA and CDR2 SQIVND (reference sequence). The CDR3 covers 13 residues. The chain uses TRBV19 and TRBJ1-1; possible D gene TRBD1, 5 bases. The receptor was derived from a human donor in a cohort sampled during active COVID-19. Input material: peripheral blood. This CDR3 reads CASSMGQDTEAFF. CDR3 nucleotides: TGTGCCAGTAGTATGGGGCAGGACACTGAAGCTTTCTTT.